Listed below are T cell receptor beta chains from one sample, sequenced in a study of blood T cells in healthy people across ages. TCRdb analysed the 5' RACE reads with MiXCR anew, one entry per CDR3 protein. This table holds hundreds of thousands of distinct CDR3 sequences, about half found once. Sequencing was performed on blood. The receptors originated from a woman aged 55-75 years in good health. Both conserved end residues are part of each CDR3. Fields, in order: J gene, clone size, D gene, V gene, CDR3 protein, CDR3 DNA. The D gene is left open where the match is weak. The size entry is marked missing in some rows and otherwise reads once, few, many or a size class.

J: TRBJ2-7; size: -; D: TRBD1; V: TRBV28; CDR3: CASSLYGTGGRSYEQYF; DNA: TGTGCCAGCAGTTTATACGGGACAGGGGGCAGATCCTACGAGCAGTACTTC
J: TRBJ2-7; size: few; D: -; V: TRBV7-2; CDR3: CASSLSPTTSYEQYF; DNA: TGTGCCAGCAGCCTCTCCCCGACTACCTCCTACGAGCAGTACTTC
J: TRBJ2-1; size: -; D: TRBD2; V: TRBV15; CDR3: CATSILPGTSFEQFF; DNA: TGTGCCACCAGCATCCTCCCCGGGACTAGCTTTGAGCAGTTCTTC
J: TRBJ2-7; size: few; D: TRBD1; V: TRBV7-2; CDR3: CASSPPGQATYEQYF; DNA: TGTGCCAGCAGCCCCCCGGGACAGGCGACCTACGAGCAGTACTTC
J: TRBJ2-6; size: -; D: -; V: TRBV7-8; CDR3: CASSPYRSGANVLTF; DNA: TGTGCCAGCAGCCCCTATCGCTCTGGGGCCAACGTCCTGACTTTC
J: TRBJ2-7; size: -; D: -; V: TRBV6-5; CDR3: CASKKSLENSYEQYF; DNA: TGTGCCAGCAAAAAATCTCTAGAAAACTCCTACGAGCAGTACTTC
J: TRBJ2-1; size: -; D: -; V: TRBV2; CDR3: CASITGTGRSNEQFF; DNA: TGTGCCAGCATAACAGGAACAGGGCGATCAAATGAGCAGTTCTTC
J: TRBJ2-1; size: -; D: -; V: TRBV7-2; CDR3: CASTSRSYNEQFF; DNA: TGTGCCTCGACAAGCCGCTCCTACAATGAGCAGTTCTTC
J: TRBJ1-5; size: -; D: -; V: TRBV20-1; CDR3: CSAIPGRLGHQPQHF; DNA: TGCAGTGCTATTCCAGGCCGTCTGGGGCATCAGCCCCAGCATTTT
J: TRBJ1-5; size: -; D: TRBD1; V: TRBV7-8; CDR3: CASSDDRVRASNQPQHF; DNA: TGTGCCAGCAGCGACGACAGGGTTAGGGCTAGCAATCAGCCCCAGCATTTT
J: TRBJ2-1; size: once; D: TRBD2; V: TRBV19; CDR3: CASSGLAEKQFF; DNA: TGTGCCAGTAGTGGGCTAGCGGAAAAGCAGTTCTTC
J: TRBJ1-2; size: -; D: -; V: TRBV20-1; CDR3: CSARMAGYGYTF; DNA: TGCAGTGCTAGAATGGCAGGGTACGGCTACACCTTC
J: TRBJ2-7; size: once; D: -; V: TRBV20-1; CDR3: CSARSSIRANNEQYF; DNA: TGCAGTGCTAGATCCAGTATCAGAGCGAACAATGAGCAGTACTTC
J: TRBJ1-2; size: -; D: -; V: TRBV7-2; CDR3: CASSLDWGNYGYTF; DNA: TGTGCCAGCAGCTTAGATTGGGGTAACTATGGCTACACCTTC
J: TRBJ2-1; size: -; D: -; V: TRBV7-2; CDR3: CASTGYCNEQFF; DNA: TGTGCCAGCACGGGTTACTGCAATGAGCAGTTCTTC
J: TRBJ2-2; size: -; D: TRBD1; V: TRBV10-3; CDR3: CAISGQGAGELFF; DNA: TGTGCCATCAGCGGACAGGGGGCCGGGGAGCTGTTTTTT
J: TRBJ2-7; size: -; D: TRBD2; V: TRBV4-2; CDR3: CASSQATSGSEQYF; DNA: TGTGCCAGCAGCCAAGCGACTAGCGGATCCGAGCAGTACTTC
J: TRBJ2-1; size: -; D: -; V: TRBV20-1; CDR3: CSASPLAGVGNNEQFF; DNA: TGCAGTGCTAGTCCCCTCGCCGGGGTGGGAAACAATGAGCAGTTCTTC
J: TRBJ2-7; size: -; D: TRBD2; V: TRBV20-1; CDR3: CSARDLPREGYNEQYF; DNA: TGCAGTGCTAGAGATCTTCCCCGGGAGGGATACAATGAGCAGTACTTC
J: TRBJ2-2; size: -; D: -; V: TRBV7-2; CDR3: CASSVVGNGELFF; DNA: TGTGCCAGCAGCGTAGTCGGGAACGGGGAGCTGTTTTTT
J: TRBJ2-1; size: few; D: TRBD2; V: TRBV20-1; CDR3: CSAPTSGRRYNEQFF; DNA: TGCAGTGCCCCTACTAGCGGGAGGAGGTACAATGAGCAGTTCTTC
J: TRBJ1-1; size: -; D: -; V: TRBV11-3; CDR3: CASSKGRMNTEAFF; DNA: TGTGCCAGCAGCAAGGGACGTATGAACACTGAAGCTTTCTTT
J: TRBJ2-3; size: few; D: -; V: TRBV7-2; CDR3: CASSIYPTDTQYF; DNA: TGTGCCAGCAGCATCTATCCCACAGATACGCAGTATTTT
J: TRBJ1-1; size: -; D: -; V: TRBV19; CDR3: CASSIARGPNTEAFF; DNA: TGTGCCAGTAGTATTGCAAGGGGACCGAACACTGAAGCTTTCTTT
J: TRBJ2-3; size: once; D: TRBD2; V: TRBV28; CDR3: CASSPLGSGRGADTQYF; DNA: TGTGCCAGCAGTCCTCTCGGGAGCGGGAGGGGGGCAGATACGCAGTATTTT
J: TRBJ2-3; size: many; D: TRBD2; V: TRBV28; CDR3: CASSSGLAGTDTQYF; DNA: TGTGCCAGCAGTTCGGGACTAGCGGGCACAGATACGCAGTATTTT
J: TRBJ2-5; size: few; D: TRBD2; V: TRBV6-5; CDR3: CASSLSLAGGWNEQYF; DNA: TGTGCCAGCAGTCTCTCCCTAGCGGGAGGTTGGAATGAGCAGTACTTC
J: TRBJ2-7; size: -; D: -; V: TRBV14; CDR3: CASSHQEERSYEQYF; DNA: TGTGCCAGCAGCCACCAGGAGGAGAGGAGCTACGAGCAGTACTTC
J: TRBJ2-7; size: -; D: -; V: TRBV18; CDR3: CASSPLLGEQYF; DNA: TGTGCCAGCTCACCTCTCTTGGGCGAGCAGTACTTC
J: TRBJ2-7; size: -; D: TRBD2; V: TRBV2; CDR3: CASSEGTSGRRVPEQYF; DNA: TGTGCCAGCAGCGAGGGGACTAGCGGGAGGAGGGTTCCCGAGCAGTACTTC
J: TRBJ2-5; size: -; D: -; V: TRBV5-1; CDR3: CASTTELALQETQYF; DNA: TGCGCCAGCACCACCGAACTAGCTCTCCAAGAGACCCAGTACTTC
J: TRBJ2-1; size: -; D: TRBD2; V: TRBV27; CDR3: CASSRAGVGNEQFF; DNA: TGTGCCAGCAGTCGGGCGGGAGTTGGTAATGAGCAGTTCTTC
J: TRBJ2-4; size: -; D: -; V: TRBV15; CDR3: CATSRESRNIQYF; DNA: TGTGCCACCAGCAGAGAGAGTAGAAACATTCAGTACTTC
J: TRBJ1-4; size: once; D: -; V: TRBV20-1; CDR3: CSARSSHLSANEKLFF; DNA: TGCAGTGCTAGGTCCAGCCATCTCTCGGCTAATGAAAAACTGTTTTTT
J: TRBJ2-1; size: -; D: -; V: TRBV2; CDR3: CASRELARSGNEQFF; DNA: TGTGCCAGCAGGGAACTAGCTCGGAGCGGCAATGAGCAGTTCTTC
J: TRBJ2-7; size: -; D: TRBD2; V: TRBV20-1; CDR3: CSARDLLAGGPYEQYF; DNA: TGCAGTGCTAGAGATCTCCTAGCGGGAGGGCCCTACGAGCAGTACTTC
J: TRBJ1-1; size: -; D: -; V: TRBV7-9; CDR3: CASSRREFLMNTEAFF; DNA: TGTGCCAGCAGCCGTCGGGAGTTTCTTATGAACACTGAAGCTTTCTTT
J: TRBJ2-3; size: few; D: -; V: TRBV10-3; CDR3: CAISESPRGNTQYF; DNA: TGTGCCATCAGTGAGTCCCCTAGGGGTAATACGCAGTATTTT